The rows below give T cell receptor beta chains drawn from one sample of a study of OX40 agonist ivuxolimab in advanced cancers. TCRdb's copy holds only in-frame clones and misses some; the assay was immunoSEQ multiplex PCR. This repertoire shows some 25,000 clones, 73% found once; its top ten account for under 20%. Sequencing was performed on CD4+ or CD8+ T cells sorted from blood, taken in a trial of the OX40 agonist ivuxolimab. The receptors shown here come from an adult with an advanced solid tumor such as melanoma, head and neck, liver or kidney cancer. CDR3s include the opening cysteine and the closing phenylalanine or tryptophan. Fields, in order: V gene, J gene, D gene, clone size, CDR3 protein, CDR3 DNA. D genes are given only for firm matches. Expanded clones are given a class, and other clones once, few, many or no size at all.

V: TRBV28
J: TRBJ2-7
D: .
size: .
CDR3: CASSFLVVPYEQYF
DNA: TGTGCCAGCAGTTTCCTGGTCGTGCCCTACGAGCAGTACTTC

V: TRBV7-3
J: TRBJ2-1
D: TRBD2
size: .
CDR3: CASSAAGGPRNEQFF
DNA: TGTGCCAGCAGCGCCGCGGGGGGGCCGCGCAATGAGCAGTTCTTC

V: TRBV28
J: TRBJ1-6
D: .
size: once
CDR3: CASSLRAGSSPLHF
DNA: TGTGCCAGCAGTTTAAGGGCAGGGAGTTCACCCCTCCACTTT

V: TRBV9
J: TRBJ1-1
D: .
size: .
CDR3: CASSYDRNTEAFF
DNA: TGTGCCAGCAGCTACGACAGAAACACTGAAGCTTTCTTT

V: TRBV19
J: TRBJ1-2
D: .
size: few
CDR3: CASKVFPLFYGYTF
DNA: TGTGCCAGTAAGGTTTTCCCCCTCTTCTATGGCTACACCTTC

V: TRBV5-1
J: TRBJ2-7
D: .
size: .
CDR3: CASSSGDYSYEQYF
DNA: TGCGCCAGCAGCTCGGGGGATTACTCCTACGAGCAGTACTTC

V: TRBV7-9
J: TRBJ2-5
D: .
size: .
CDR3: CASSYSGTQETQYF
DNA: TGTGCCAGCAGCTACTCCGGGACCCAAGAGACCCAGTACTTC

V: TRBV6-4
J: TRBJ1-5
D: .
size: .
CDR3: CASSLAGALPQHF
DNA: TGTGCCAGCAGTCTGGCGGGGGCCCTGCCCCAGCATTTT

V: TRBV2
J: TRBJ2-7
D: .
size: .
CDR3: CASGDSPYEQYF
DNA: TGTGCCAGCGGAGACAGCCCCTACGAGCAGTACTTC

V: TRBV11-1
J: TRBJ2-3
D: .
size: .
CDR3: CASSPLDSSSTDTQYF
DNA: TGTGCCAGCAGTCCCTTGGACAGCTCTAGCACAGATACGCAGTATTTT